These 20 T cell receptor beta chains were all obtained from the same sample, sequenced in a study. TCRdb re-called the 5' RACE reads through MiXCR, storing one row per CDR3 protein. The sample carries approximately 60,000 distinct CDR3 sequences, under 25% recorded once. Treg sorting used a CD4+CD25+CD127-/low gate. Sequencing input: tumor-infiltrating Tregs sorted from the breast tumor. Source of these receptors: a female donor with breast cancer.

This clonotype was seen many times. The rearrangement links TRBV5-1 to TRBJ1-4; TRBD1 matches 7 bases. The CDR3 extends over 16 amino acids. V shed 2 bases, J shed 5 bases, and the junction held 9 bases outside the gene matches. The germline gives CDR1 SGHRS, CDR2 YFSETQ. CDR3 sequence reads: CASSLMPGQPNEKLFF. The DNA of the CDR3 is TGCGCCAGCAGCTTAATGCCGGGACAGCCAAATGAAAAACTGTTTTTT.

This clonotype has a count of ten or more. This sequence joins TRBV5-1 and TRBJ2-3; no reliable D call. Trimming removed 0 bases from V and 5 bases from J, with 4 bases in between. The V gene's germline CDR1 is SGHRS and CDR2 YFSETQ. The CDR3 sequence is 12 residues long. The DNA for the CDR3 is TGCGCCAGCAGCTTGGGGATAGATACGCAGTATTTT. This codes for CASSLGIDTQYF.

The rearrangement joins TRBV29-1 to TRBJ2-1; 7 nucleotides align to TRBD2. Germline CDR1 and CDR2: SQVTM and ANQGSEA. The CDR3 extends over 12 amino acids. The CDR3: CTWAGDANEQFF. The DNA for the CDR3 is TGCACCTGGGCGGGAGACGCTAATGAGCAGTTCTTC.

This clonotype has at least ten counts. This chain uses TRBV19 with TRBJ1-4; possible D gene TRBD1, 5 bases. CDR3 length: 15 residues. CDR1 LNHDA and CDR2 SQIVND come from the germline V gene (reference sequence). The V end was cut by 6 bases, the J end by 7 bases, with 18 bases between. Here the CDR3 DNA reads TGTGCCAGTAGCCTCGGACGGGGGAGAGGTGAAAAACTGTTTTTT. Its protein is CASSLGRGRGEKLFF.

The chain links TRBV20-1 to TRBJ2-4; 8 bases are a match to TRBD1. The CDR3 spans 15 residues. J gave up 1 base and V 5 bases, and 7 bases lay outside the gene matches. The germline V gene encodes CDR1 DFQATT and CDR2 SNEGSKA (reference sequence). The CDR3 region is CSALDRGRAKNIQYF. Here the CDR3 DNA reads TGCAGTGCTCTCGACAGGGGACGGGCCAAAAACATTCAGTACTTC.

This clonotype was detected ten times or more. The gene calls are TRBV29-1 and TRBJ2-2; D tentatively reads TRBD1 or TRBD2 (5 bases each). The germline V gene has CDR1 SQVTM and CDR2 ANQGSEA. CDR3 length equals 12 residues. Trimming removed 7 bases at V and 7 bases at J, with 13 bases between. CDR3 residues: CSGGDSNGELFF. The CDR3 DNA sequence: TGCAGCGGAGGGGATTCGAACGGGGAGCTGTTTTTT.

This clonotype was counted only a few times. This chain uses TRBV20-1 with TRBJ1-6; TRBD1 matches at 7 bases. This CDR3 comprises 14 residues. Germline lookup yields CDR1 DFQATT and CDR2 SNEGSKA (reference sequence). The junction had 4 bases not matched to a gene; V was cut back by 3 bases and J by 5 bases. This CDR3 reads CSARGQLDNSPLHF. Written as DNA, the CDR3 is TGCAGTGCTAGGGGACAGCTTGATAATTCACCCCTCCACTTT.

V is TRBV14 and J is TRBJ1-1; D remains unclear. This CDR3 has 14 residues. The V end was cut by 4 bases, the J end by 0 bases, with 9 bases between. The germline V gene has CDR1 SGHDN and CDR2 FVKESK. The CDR3 coding sequence is TGTGCCAGCAGCCCCCGACGTTTGAACACTGAAGCTTTCTTT. It is translated as CASSPRRLNTEAFF.

The chain has TRBV29-1 and TRBJ2-1; TRBD1 matches 8 bases. Germline V gene sequence: CDR1 SQVTM, CDR2 ANQGSEA. Trimming at V came to 4 bases and at J to 7 bases, leaving 9 bases not matched to a gene. The CDR3 sequence is 14 residues long. CDR3 in DNA: TGCAGCGTTGGCACCAGGGGGCAGAGAAATGAGCAGTTCTTC. This sequence encodes CSVGTRGQRNEQFF.

The count of this clonotype is one. V and J are TRBV18 and TRBJ2-3, with D unresolved. Per germline, CDR1 KGHSH and CDR2 LQKENI. V was cut by 2 bases and J by 14 bases, with 17 bases left in between. This CDR3 spans 13 amino acids. The CDR3 is CASSPGKYALRYF. CDR3 DNA: TGTGCCAGCTCACCAGGGAAGTACGCTCTTAGGTATTTT.

The chain combines TRBV5-1 with TRBJ2-3; either TRBD1 or TRBD2 may supply D (6 bases each). Germline CDR1 is SGHRS and CDR2 is YFSETQ. The V gene lost 4 bases and the J gene lost 1 base, with 13 bases spanning the gap. This CDR3 has 15 residues. The CDR3 region is CASSRSRGGTDTQYF. Written as DNA, the CDR3 is TGCGCCAGCAGCCGCTCGAGGGGGGGCACAGATACGCAGTATTTT.

The chain has TRBV24-1 and TRBJ1-2, with 10 bases that match TRBD1. The CDR3 spans 19 residues. V lost 5 bases and J lost 4; bases outside the gene matches: 18. The germline gives CDR1 KGHDR, CDR2 SFDVKD. CDR3 residues: CATSVPGRGQGRPSYGYTF. For the CDR3, the DNA is TGTGCCACCAGTGTCCCGGGGCGGGGACAGGGGCGTCCTTCCTATGGCTACACCTTC.

Comments on this clonotype: A much larger clonotype is one base distant, so this may be a read error. The J gene is TRBJ1-1, the V gene TRBV12-3 or TRBV12-4; possibly TRBD1 for D (5 bases). Trimming removed 10 bases at V and 10 bases at J, with 13 bases between. CDR3 size: 10 residues. CDR3 bases: TGTGCCACATCGGGGGTAGGAGCTTTCTTT. It is translated as CATSGVGAFF.

This clonotype showed up many times. This chain connects TRBV28 to TRBJ1-4, with D tentatively TRBD1 (5 bases). Germline-derived CDR1 and CDR2 are MDHEN and SYDVKM. V lost 5 bases and J lost 1, with 8 bases in between. The CDR3 has 14 amino acids. DNA of the CDR3: TGTGCCAGCAGTGCAGGGATAACTAATGAAAAACTGTTTTTT. It translates to CASSAGITNEKLFF.

Ten or more counts support this clonotype. The rearrangement joins TRBV20-1 to TRBJ1-2; D call uncertain. CDR1 DFQATT and CDR2 SNEGSKA come from the germline V gene (reference sequence). Trimming removed 6 bases at V and 3 bases at J, with 14 bases between. The CDR3 consists of 13 residues. The CDR3 sequence is CSAGGSGDYGYTF. The CDR3 nucleotides read TGCAGTGCCGGAGGGTCGGGAGACTATGGCTACACCTTC.

The DNA of the CDR3 is TGTGCCAGCAATCTGGGGGGCACGGGGAACACTGAAGCTTTCTTT. Residues: CASNLGGTGNTEAFF. This sequence joins TRBV28 and TRBJ1-1; a weak D match, TRBD1 (6 bases). The CDR3 has 15 residues. The germline V gene has CDR1 MDHEN and CDR2 SYDVKM. V shed 7 bases and J shed 1 base, with 16 bases lying between them.

The chain recombines TRBV25-1 with TRBJ1-1; 9 bases line up with TRBD1. CDR1 is MGHDK and CDR2 is SYGVNS in the germline V gene. The J segment lost 2 bases and the V segment lost 3 bases, leaving 4 bases of the junction unmatched. The CDR3 spans 15 residues. CDR3 amino acids: CASSDPGQGNTEAFF. The DNA of the CDR3 is TGTGCCAGCAGTGACCCGGGACAGGGAAACACTGAAGCTTTCTTT.

This clonotype was found many times. This chain joins TRBV7-2 and TRBJ2-5, with a tentative D call TRBD2 (6 bases). CDR1 and CDR2 from the germline V gene are SGHTA and FQGNSA. V dropped 6 bases and J dropped 1 base, with 9 bases sitting between them. The CDR3 has 13 residues. CDR3: CASRRGLQETQYF. The CDR3 coding sequence is TGTGCCAGCAGAAGGGGACTCCAAGAGACCCAGTACTTC.

Note on this clonotype: Mismatch with germline at one junction end may stem from a read error. V gene TRBV12-3 or TRBV12-4 combines with J gene TRBJ1-2; D uncertain. This CDR3 spans 15 amino acids. The CDR3 here is CANSFASSPNYGYTF. CDR3 bases: TGTGCCAACAGTTTCGCGAGTTCACCTAACTATGGCTACACCTTC.

This clonotype was seen repeatedly, ten times or more. V usage is TRBV20-1 and J usage is TRBJ2-1; a weak D match, TRBD2 (6 bases). Germline V gene sequence: CDR1 DFQATT, CDR2 SNEGSKA (reference sequence). There are 12 residues in the CDR3. V shed 6 bases and J shed 8 bases, with 14 bases lying between them. This CDR3 reads CSAAGRADEQFF. The CDR3 nucleotides are TGCAGTGCGGCGGGACGAGCCGATGAGCAGTTCTTC.